The clone carrying this T cell receptor (beta chain) has a handful of counts. This entry comes from a study of blood T cell repertoires in COVID-19. Study context: Specimens from acute and convalescent COVID-19 originated in the United States, Italy and Spain. Sample material is recorded as cDNA or gDNA derived from T cells, B-cell-depleted T cells, or PBMCs.

The CDR3 contains 10 residues. The V and J ends lost 3 bases and 4 bases respectively, with 3 bases between them. Looked up from germline, CDR1 is DFQATT and CDR2 is SNEGSKA (reference sequence). In the source study's methods: The authors estimated nucleated cell counts from reference gene primer amplification. Generated by immunoSEQ multiplex PCR, the TCRdb table keeps only in-frame clones and is missing some. Clone size and V and J calls were adopted from that table, with D and trimming inferred from the DNA. This sample has roughly 150,000 clones, with about 83% found just once. V is TRBV20-1 and J is TRBJ1-2; D remains unclear. This receptor was obtained from a man between 60 and 75 years old with acute or convalescent COVID-19. The source material was peripheral blood. CDR3 DNA sequence: TGCAGTGCTAGCGTCTATGGCTACACCTTC. Protein product: CSASVYGYTF.